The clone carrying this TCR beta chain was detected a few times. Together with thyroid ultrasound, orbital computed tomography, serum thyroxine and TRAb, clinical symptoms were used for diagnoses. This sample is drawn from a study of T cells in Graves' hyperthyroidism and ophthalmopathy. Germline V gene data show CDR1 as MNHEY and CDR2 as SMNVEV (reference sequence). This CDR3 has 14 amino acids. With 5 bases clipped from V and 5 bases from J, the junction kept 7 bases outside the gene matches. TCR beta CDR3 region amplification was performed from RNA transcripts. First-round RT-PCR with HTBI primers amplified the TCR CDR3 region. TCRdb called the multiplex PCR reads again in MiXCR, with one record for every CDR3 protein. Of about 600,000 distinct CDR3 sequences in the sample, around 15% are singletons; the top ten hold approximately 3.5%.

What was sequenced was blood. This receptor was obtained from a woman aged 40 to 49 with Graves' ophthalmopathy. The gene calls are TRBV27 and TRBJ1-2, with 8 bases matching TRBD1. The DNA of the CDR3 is TGTGCCAGCAGTCCCTCAGGACAGGGATATGGCTACACCTTC. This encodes CASSPSGQGYGYTF.